A selection of T cell receptor beta chains follows, all from one sample in a study of human T cells and chemical hapten exposure. MiXCR, applied by TCRdb to the RACE reads, yields one record per CDR3 protein. This table has 35,000 to 45,000 distinct CDR3 sequences, 9.5% to 10% appearing once. The source material was whole blood, sampled in connection with sensitization to the hapten diphenylcyclopropenone (DPC). Receptors originate from a woman in her twenties or thirties with alopecia areata. Some clones in this sample may be carry-over from other donors' samples. Each CDR3 is given with its conserved first and last residue. The D gene is left open where the match is weak. For some rows the clone size is stated as once, few or many, or as a class when expanded; others skip it.

v_call	clone_size	d_call	j_call	cdr3_aa	cdr3_nt
TRBV24-1	many	TRBD1	TRBJ2-7	CATSDPGQGLYEQYF	TGTGCCACCAGTGATCCGGGACAGGGTCTCTACGAGCAGTACTTC
TRBV6-6	-	-	TRBJ1-2	CASGSGRSFTNYGYTF	TGTGCCAGCGGTAGTGGACGGTCCTTTACTAACTATGGCTACACCTTC
TRBV15	few	TRBD1	TRBJ2-4	CATSRYQGVAKNIQYF	TGTGCCACCAGCAGATATCAGGGGGTAGCCAAAAACATTCAGTACTTC
TRBV10-3	-	-	TRBJ1-3	CAISEGNSIYF	TGTGCCATCAGTGAGGGGAACTCCATATATTTT
TRBV7-9	-	-	TRBJ1-4	CASSSFGGANEKLFF	TGTGCCAGCAGCTCCTTTGGAGGCGCCAATGAAAAACTGTTTTTT
TRBV9	many	-	TRBJ1-2	CASSRTDGVGYGYTF	TGTGCCAGCAGCAGAACGGACGGCGTCGGCTATGGCTACACCTTC
TRBV2	-	TRBD1	TRBJ1-5	CASTRDSARNQPQHF	TGTGCCAGCACCCGGGACAGCGCTCGCAATCAGCCCCAGCATTTT
TRBV12-3/TRBV12-4	many	-	TRBJ2-2	CASSFNGGGGELFF	TGTGCCAGCAGTTTTAACGGGGGCGGCGGGGAGCTGTTTTTT
TRBV12-3/TRBV12-4	-	-	TRBJ2-3	CASSAIGDTQYF	TGTGCCAGCAGTGCTATCGGGGATACGCAGTATTTT
TRBV6-4	many	-	TRBJ1-5	CASSDSNQVLQPQHF	TGTGCCAGCAGTGACTCGAACCAAGTTCTTCAGCCCCAGCATTTT
TRBV19	few	TRBD2	TRBJ2-2	CASTISGGVPGELFF	TGTGCCAGTACCATTAGCGGGGGAGTTCCCGGGGAGCTGTTTTTT
TRBV4-3	many	-	TRBJ2-7	CASSQAISSSYEQYF	TGCGCCAGCAGCCAAGCTATATCCAGTTCCTACGAGCAGTACTTC
TRBV5-4	many	-	TRBJ2-3	CASSLPGLLDTQYF	TGTGCCAGCAGCCTACCTGGACTTTTGGATACGCAGTATTTT
TRBV6-2/TRBV6-3	-	-	TRBJ2-3	CASSSATDTQYF	TGTGCCAGCAGCAGCGCCACAGATACGCAGTATTTT
TRBV7-8	many	-	TRBJ2-2	CASSFTTRENTGELFF	TGTGCCAGCAGCTTCACGACTAGAGAGAACACCGGGGAGCTGTTTTTT
TRBV25-1	-	-	TRBJ2-3	CATTGDTDTQYF	TGTGCCACCACGGGAGACACAGATACGCAGTATTTT
TRBV6-6	many	-	TRBJ2-3	CASRHSHFRTSTDTQYF	TGTGCCAGCAGACACTCGCACTTCCGCACTAGCACAGATACGCAGTATTTT
TRBV7-2	-	TRBD2	TRBJ2-3	CASSLAPGPGGADTQYF	TGTGCCAGCAGCTTAGCCCCTGGCCCGGGAGGGGCAGATACGCAGTATTTT
TRBV19	few	-	TRBJ1-6	CASSPEDPYNSPLHF	TGTGCCAGTAGTCCCGAGGATCCCTATAATTCACCCCTCCACTTT
TRBV7-7	many	-	TRBJ2-7	CASSPHEGNYEQYF	TGTGCCAGCAGCCCTCACGAGGGGAACTACGAGCAGTACTTC
TRBV27	few	-	TRBJ2-2	CASSLSSQGSRELFF	TGTGCCAGCAGTTTATCGTCGCAGGGCAGCAGGGAGCTGTTTTTT
TRBV7-2	-	-	TRBJ1-5	CASSLTFGNQPQHF	TGTGCCAGCAGCTTGACATTTGGCAATCAGCCCCAGCATTTT
TRBV15	-	TRBD1	TRBJ1-5	CATSRQGARQPQHF	TGTGCCACCAGCAGACAGGGGGCGCGTCAGCCCCAGCATTTT
TRBV7-2	-	-	TRBJ2-7	CASSQDLVVSYEQYF	TGTGCCAGCAGCCAAGACCTTGTGGTTTCCTACGAGCAGTACTTC
TRBV4-3	-	TRBD1	TRBJ2-7	CASSQGTTGTYEQYF	TGCGCCAGCAGCCAAGGAACGACAGGGACCTACGAGCAGTACTTC
TRBV29-1	few	-	TRBJ2-7	CSVEDQVRPYF	TGCAGCGTTGAAGATCAGGTCAGACCGTACTTC
TRBV19	many	TRBD1	TRBJ2-7	CASSTGGAVYEQYF	TGTGCCAGTAGTACAGGGGGCGCGGTATACGAGCAGTACTTC
TRBV7-7	many	-	TRBJ2-5	CASSLTTAKETQYF	TGTGCTAGCAGCTTAACGACGGCGAAAGAGACCCAGTACTTC
TRBV10-1	few	-	TRBJ2-6	CASSERGGQDILSGANVLTF	TGCGCCAGCAGTGAGAGAGGAGGGCAGGACATTCTCTCTGGGGCCAACGTCCTGACTTTC
TRBV6-2/TRBV6-3	few	TRBD1	TRBJ2-1	CASSYGTGAYNEQFF	TGTGCCAGCAGTTACGGGACAGGGGCCTACAATGAGCAGTTCTTC
TRBV9	many	-	TRBJ2-2	CASSVGRTLTGELFF	TGTGCCAGCAGCGTAGGAAGGACTTTGACCGGGGAGCTGTTTTTT
TRBV12-3/TRBV12-4	-	-	TRBJ1-5	CASSTGTAYSNQPQHF	TGTGCCAGCAGCACCGGGACGGCATATAGCAATCAGCCCCAGCATTTT
TRBV7-2	-	-	TRBJ1-1	CASRLGSGQNTEAFF	TGTGCCAGCAGATTAGGGTCGGGACAGAACACTGAAGCTTTCTTT
TRBV3-1	many	-	TRBJ1-2	CASSPGTTNYGYTF	TGTGCCAGCAGCCCCGGGACAACTAACTATGGCTACACCTTC
TRBV10-3	many	-	TRBJ2-2	CAISESETPGELFF	TGTGCCATCAGTGAGTCAGAGACACCCGGGGAGCTGTTTTTT
TRBV19	few	-	TRBJ2-3	CASSMDGRGADTQYF	TGTGCCAGTAGTATGGACGGACGAGGGGCAGATACGCAGTATTTT
TRBV4-3	-	-	TRBJ2-1	CASSQELGQGPVKLNEQFF	TGCGCCAGCAGCCAAGAGCTCGGCCAGGGTCCGGTGAAACTTAATGAGCAGTTCTTC
TRBV5-1	many	-	TRBJ2-3	CASSLSRDTKYF	TGCGCCAGCAGTCTTTCCAGGGACACGAAGTATTTT
TRBV7-2	-	TRBD2	TRBJ2-1	CASSLSVRGGAYNEQFF	TGTGCCAGCAGCTTATCCGTCCGCGGGGGGGCCTACAATGAGCAGTTCTTC
TRBV5-1	few	-	TRBJ2-3	CASREGSTDTQYF	TGCGCCAGCAGGGAGGGAAGCACAGATACGCAGTATTTT
TRBV5-6	-	-	TRBJ1-6	CASSLDLQPNSPLHF	TGTGCCAGCAGCTTGGATTTACAGCCAAATTCACCCCTCCACTTT